The 30 T cell receptor beta chains below come from one sample, sequenced in a study of cytomegalovirus exposure and HLA in healthy donors. It was with 60 Vbeta and 13 Jbeta primers that the PCR ran. Here immunoSEQ multiplex PCR was the method, and the copy in TCRdb shows in-frame clones only, minus some. The data hold more than 95,000 clones, with roughly 73% observed a single time. The material sequenced was PBMCs. These receptors all come from a woman between 40 and 55 years old in good health and CMV-seropositive.

The rearrangement joins TRBV29-1 to TRBJ2-5; 8 bases align to TRBD1. This CDR3 has 12 amino acids. Trimming at V came to 4 bases and at J to 4 bases, leaving 2 bases not matched to a gene. In germline, CDR1 is SQVTM, CDR2 ANQGSEA. The CDR3 coding sequence is TGCAGCGTTGTCAGGGGGCGAGAGACCCAGTACTTC. Translated, it gives CSVVRGRETQYF.

This clone has just one count. The rearrangement links TRBV20-1 to TRBJ1-1; D uncertain. CDR1 is DFQATT, CDR2 SNEGSKA, per germline (reference sequence). The CDR3 runs 11 residues. The V end lost 1 base, the J end lost 5 bases, and 5 bases lay between the germline ends. Here the CDR3 reads CSARAGTEAFF. CDR3 nucleotides: TGCAGTGCTAGAGCAGGTACTGAAGCTTTCTTT.

The CDR3 reads CASQDRGHGYTF. The CDR3 bases are TGTGCCAGCCAAGACAGGGGCCATGGCTACACCTTC. The V call is TRBV28, the J call TRBJ1-2, with 8 bases fitting TRBD1. This CDR3 spans 12 amino acids. CDR1 and CDR2 (germline): MDHEN, SYDVKM. The V and J ends lost 8 bases and 6 bases, in that order; junction bases with no gene match: 5.

The chain has TRBV2 and TRBJ2-4, with a tentative D call TRBD2 (6 bases). V lost 7 bases, J lost 3 bases, and 13 bases lay in between. The CDR3 sequence is 14 residues long. The germline V gene encodes CDR1 SNHLY and CDR2 FYNNEI. CDR3 residues: CASKNRGIKNIQYF. The CDR3, as DNA: TGTGCCAGCAAGAATCGGGGGATCAAAAACATTCAGTACTTC.

This chain uses TRBV6-1 with TRBJ2-5; D is possibly TRBD1 (5 bases). Trimming took 3 bases from V and 0 from J, leaving 14 bases between them. CDR3 length: 16 amino acids. Looked up from germline, CDR1 is MNHNS and CDR2 is SASEGT. CDR3 amino acids: CASSDPSDSYQETQYF. The CDR3 DNA reads as TGTGCCAGCAGTGATCCCTCCGACAGTTACCAAGAGACCCAGTACTTC.

This rearrangement joins TRBV5-4 to TRBJ2-3, with 9 bases identical to TRBD2. Looked up from germline, CDR1 is SGHNT and CDR2 is YYREEE (reference sequence). There are 15 residues in the CDR3. V shed 1 base, J shed 6 bases, and the junction held 6 bases outside the gene matches. CDR3 protein: CASSLPLAGRDTQYF. The DNA for the CDR3 is TGTGCCAGCAGCTTGCCCCTAGCGGGGAGGGATACGCAGTATTTT.

This clone was counted only a few times. This chain joins TRBV19 and TRBJ1-5; tentative D call: TRBD1 (6 bases). Germline CDR1 LNHDA, CDR2 SQIVND (reference sequence). Deletions cut 3 bases from V and 3 bases from J, with 9 bases between. This CDR3 contains 14 residues. CDR3 DNA: TGTGCCAGTAGTATCACAGGGAACAATCAGCCCCAGCATTTT. It translates to CASSITGNNQPQHF.

V is TRBV6-4 and J is TRBJ2-2; TRBD2 matches 9 bases. This CDR3 spans 15 amino acids. V dropped 0 bases and J dropped 6; count of bases not matched to a gene: 2. CDR1 and CDR2 from the germline V gene are MRHNA and SNTAGT. The CDR3 nucleotides are TGTGCCAGCAGTGACTCGCCTAGCGGGGCCGGGGAGCTGTTTTTT. Its protein product is CASSDSPSGAGELFF.

This clone was picked up one time. In DNA form, the CDR3 reads TGTGCCAGCTCACCCACGGTTCAGGGGGAGACCCAGTACTTC. Translating it yields CASSPTVQGETQYF. The rearrangement joins TRBV18 to TRBJ2-5, with D possibly matching TRBD1 (6 bases). This CDR3 comprises 14 residues. CDR1 KGHSH and CDR2 LQKENI come from the germline V gene. V lost 3 bases to trimming and J lost 5 bases, with 13 bases between them.

V gene TRBV19 combines with J gene TRBJ2-7; the D gene is possibly TRBD1 (5 bases). CDR3 length: 14 amino acids. Germline CDR1 and CDR2: LNHDA and SQIVND (reference sequence). V lost 4 bases and J lost 0, with 10 bases in between. DNA of the CDR3: TGTGCCAGTAGTAACACAGGTATCTCCTACGAGCAGTACTTC. It translates to CASSNTGISYEQYF.

The CDR3 is CASRLAGGEETQYF. CDR3 coding DNA: TGTGCCAGCAGACTAGCGGGGGGGGAAGAGACCCAGTACTTC. The chain has TRBV7-6 and TRBJ2-5; 13 nucleotides match TRBD2. The length of the CDR3 is 14 residues. The V gene's germline CDR1 is SGHVS and CDR2 FNYEAQ. The J segment lost 3 bases and the V segment lost 6 bases, leaving 1 base of the junction unmatched.

The chain joins TRBV5-4 to TRBJ2-1; maybe TRBD2 (6 bases). Trimming removed 0 bases from V and 4 bases from J, with 11 bases in between. Germline lookup yields CDR1 SGHNT and CDR2 YYREEE (reference sequence). This CDR3 region has 15 residues. CDR3: CASSLVEGGYNEQFF. CDR3 sequence (DNA): TGTGCCAGCAGCTTGGTCGAGGGAGGTTACAATGAGCAGTTCTTC.

The genes are TRBV18 and TRBJ1-2, with D unclear. The germline CDR1 and CDR2 sequences are KGHSH and LQKENI. V was pared by 3 bases and J by 8 bases, with 7 bases between. The CDR3 length is 11 residues. As DNA, the CDR3 is TGTGCCAGCTCACCCAATCGGGGCTACACCTTC. This translates into CASSPNRGYTF.

DNA for the CDR3: TGTGCCAGCAGCTCCGAGGACCTGGCGGGGGGGATGACAGATACGCAGTATTTT. This gives the protein CASSSEDLAGGMTDTQYF. The rearrangement joins TRBV7-8 to TRBJ2-3; 9 bases are a match to TRBD2. Germline CDR1 SGHVS, CDR2 FQNEAQ. J lost 3 bases, V lost 4 bases, and 14 bases had no gene match. The CDR3 runs to 18 residues.

In this sample, this clone turned up a few times. The chain has TRBV5-4 and TRBJ2-5; 10 bases line up with TRBD1. V was pared by 4 bases and J by 5 bases, with 5 bases of the junction left unmatched. Germline V gives CDR1 SGHNT, CDR2 YYREEE (reference sequence). The CDR3 runs to 14 residues. The CDR3 reads CASSLDRGLETQYF. The CDR3 DNA is TGTGCCAGCAGCCTAGACAGGGGGCTGGAGACCCAGTACTTC.

The chain's CDR3 is CASSLGTGHNSPLHF. In nucleotides, the CDR3 is TGTGCCAGCAGCTTAGGTACAGGTCATAATTCACCCCTCCACTTT. The rearrangement links TRBV13 to TRBJ1-6; D is possibly TRBD1 (5 bases). The CDR3 has 15 residues. V lost 0 bases, J lost 5 bases, and 8 bases lay in between. Germline V gene data show CDR1 as PRHDT and CDR2 as FYEKMQ (reference sequence).

The chain has TRBV7-9 and TRBJ1-1; D is unresolved. CDR3 length: 16 amino acids. Trimming removed 0 bases from V and 0 bases from J, with 11 bases in between. Per germline, CDR1 SEHNR and CDR2 FQNEAQ (reference sequence). For the CDR3, the DNA is TGTGCCAGCAGCTTAGCCCGACTGATTATGAACACTGAAGCTTTCTTT. This sequence encodes CASSLARLIMNTEAFF.

A few counts support this clone. This chain links TRBV12-5 with TRBJ2-2; 8 nucleotides line up with TRBD2. The germline gives CDR1 LGHNT, CDR2 FRNRAP. V dropped 7 bases and J dropped 4; count of bases not matched to a gene: 5. CDR3 length: 14 residues. The CDR3 DNA reads TGTGCTAGTGACTGGACTAGCAGCACCGGGGAGCTGTTTTTT. Translating gives CASDWTSSTGELFF.

The chain recombines TRBV9 with TRBJ2-5; perhaps TRBD2 as D (6 bases). Germline V gene lookup returns CDR1 SGDLS and CDR2 YYNGEE. The CDR3 is made up of 17 amino acids. With 1 base removed from V and 1 base from J, the gap between germline ends came to 17 bases. The CDR3 region is CASSVSPRRGGQETQYF. CDR3 in DNA: TGTGCCAGCAGCGTAAGCCCCAGGCGGGGTGGCCAAGAGACCCAGTACTTC.

The chain has TRBV29-1 and TRBJ2-1, with a possible D match to TRBD1 (5 bases). V was trimmed by 3 bases and J by 6 bases, leaving 15 bases between them. The CDR3 contains 14 residues. Germline CDR1 and CDR2: SQVTM and ANQGSEA. For the CDR3, the DNA is TGCAGCGTTGACGGACATCAAAAGGGCAATGAGCAGTTCTTC. Translated: CSVDGHQKGNEQFF.

This chain connects TRBV4-3 to TRBJ1-2; TRBD1 matches 8 bases. Germline CDR1 reads LGHNA; CDR2 reads YSLEER. With 4 bases clipped from V and 3 bases from J, the junction kept 4 bases outside the gene matches. The CDR3 has 14 residues. CDR3 DNA sequence: TGCGCCAGCAGCCGGCTGGACAGGGACTATGGCTACACCTTC. Translated, it gives CASSRLDRDYGYTF.

This clone came up once. The V call is TRBV9, the J call TRBJ2-3, with no clear D. Looked up from germline, CDR1 is SGDLS and CDR2 is YYNGEE. CDR3 length: 12 amino acids. Between the trimmed V and J ends, which lost 4 bases and 4 bases, there was a span of 7 bases. As DNA, the CDR3 is TGTGCCAGCAGCCTTCCCTCAGATACGCAGTATTTT. This gives the protein CASSLPSDTQYF.

V and J are TRBV5-1 and TRBJ2-1; TRBD1 aligns across 10 bases. This CDR3 region has 16 residues. The V gene's germline CDR1 is SGHRS and CDR2 YFSETQ. V shed 2 bases and J 5 bases; nucleotides not matched to a gene: 7. Here the CDR3 DNA reads TGCGCCAGCAGCTTCCCTACCGGGACAGGGGACAATGAGCAGTTCTTC. Translating it yields CASSFPTGTGDNEQFF.

The CDR3 DNA is TGCGCCAGCAGCTTCCTGGACAGCTCCCTCGAGCAGTACTTC. Encoded protein: CASSFLDSSLEQYF. The J gene is TRBJ2-7, the V gene TRBV5-1, with TRBD1 as a possible D gene (6 bases). This CDR3 comprises 14 residues. V shed 2 bases and J shed 6 bases, with 15 bases lying between them. The germline V gene has CDR1 SGHRS and CDR2 YFSETQ.

The chain links TRBV5-4 to TRBJ2-2; D is possibly TRBD2 (6 bases). This CDR3 has 16 residues. CDR1 and CDR2 from the germline V gene are SGHNT and YYREEE (reference sequence). The V and J ends lost 4 bases and 1 base respectively, with 14 bases between them. CDR3 DNA sequence: TGTGCCAGCAGCCCCGGGAGCCGGGGGAACACCGGGGAGCTGTTTTTT. Translation: CASSPGSRGNTGELFF.

This chain uses TRBV5-4 with TRBJ1-1; D ambiguous. The CDR3 totals 15 residues. Germline values: CDR1 SGHNT, CDR2 YYREEE (reference sequence). Trimming cost V 4 bases and J 0 bases, with 13 bases left between them. CDR3 bases: TGTGCCAGCAGCCTATTTAATGTCGTGAACACTGAAGCTTTCTTT. Amino acid sequence: CASSLFNVVNTEAFF. The complete variable domain, with remaining parts taken from reference TRBV5-4 and TRBJ1-1, reads ETGVTQSPTHLIKTRGQQVTLRCSSQSGHNTVSWYQQALGQGPQFIFQYYREEENGRGNFPPRFSGLQFPNYSSELNVNALELDDSALYLCASSLFNVVNTEAFFGQGTRLTVV.

The chain has TRBV28 and TRBJ1-2; D unresolved. Per germline, CDR1 MDHEN and CDR2 SYDVKM. V was pared by 1 base and J by 0 bases, with 27 bases between. The CDR3 consists of 21 residues. The CDR3 region is CASSLSSSAGFLAQANYGYTF. CDR3 nucleotide sequence: TGTGCCAGCAGTTTATCTTCTTCTGCAGGTTTTTTGGCACAAGCTAACTATGGCTACACCTTC.

The J gene is TRBJ2-3, the V gene TRBV27; D call uncertain. Germline V gene data show CDR1 as MNHEY and CDR2 as SMNVEV (reference sequence). The CDR3 covers 13 residues. The V gene lost 3 bases and the J gene lost 6 bases, with 10 bases spanning the gap. CDR3 amino acids: CASSLRRRDTQYF. The CDR3 bases are TGTGCCAGCAGTTTGCGCCGTCGGGATACGCAGTATTTT.

The rearrangement joins TRBV28 to TRBJ2-7; 9 nucleotides align to TRBD1. The V gene's germline CDR1 is MDHEN and CDR2 SYDVKM. The CDR3 is made up of 13 amino acids. Losses at the gene ends were 5 bases for V and 3 bases for J; bases not matched to a gene: 2. The chain's CDR3 is CASSQTGGYEQYF. For the CDR3, the DNA is TGTGCCAGCAGTCAGACAGGGGGCTACGAGCAGTACTTC.

V gene TRBV7-9 combines with J gene TRBJ1-1; 8 bases fit TRBD1. In germline, CDR1 is SEHNR, CDR2 FQNEAQ (reference sequence). The CDR3 has 16 residues. Unmatched junction bases numbered 6, after V lost 2 bases and J lost 1 base. CDR3 amino acids: CASSLLAGGPNTEAFF. The CDR3 DNA follows: TGTGCCAGCAGCTTACTGGCAGGGGGCCCGAACACTGAAGCTTTCTTT. The complete variable domain, with remaining parts taken from reference TRBV7-9 and TRBJ1-1, reads DTGVSQNPRHKITKRGQNVTFRCDPISEHNRLYWYRQTLGQGPEFLTYFQNEAQLEKSRLLSDRFSAERPKGSFSTLEIQRTEQGDSAMYLCASSLLAGGPNTEAFFGQGTRLTVV.